This section outlines one T cell receptor (beta chain) sequence together with its context. Its antigen is still unknown. Oncomine TCR Beta short-read sequencing was applied to DNA from cultured CD4+ T cells. From the PCR reads, TCRdb called clonotypes with MiXCR, one entry per CDR3 protein. The data contain roughly 20,000 distinct CDR3 sequences, 60% to 70% of them singletons. The data are from a study of vaccination and CD4 T cells after COVID-19. Across the whole study: Overlapping peptides of the spike proteins of SARS-CoV-2, HCoV-NL63, HCoV-OC43 and HCoV-229E were used for cell stimulation. The study's findings and limits: Counts of SARS-CoV-2-reactive clonotypes had a median that went from around 21 to 38, a nonsignificant change.

Specified treatment: approximately 10-day PBMC culture with coronavirus spike peptide pools or control peptides (ViraFEST assay). The material sequenced was CD4+ T cells from blood, cultured in vitro. This TCR was recovered from a human donor who had recovered from COVID-19.

The CDR3 region has the DNA TGCAGTGCTCCAGACAGGGGGACCTATAGCAATCAGCCCCAGCATTTT. Its protein product is CSAPDRGTYSNQPQHF. The gene calls are TRBV20-1 and TRBJ1-5; TRBD1 aligns across 9 bases. Trimming cost V 5 bases and J 0 bases; bases outside gene matches: 8. Germline V gene lookup returns CDR1 DFQATT and CDR2 SNEGSKA (reference sequence). The CDR3 consists of 16 residues.